This TCR beta chain was sequenced for a study of cytomegalovirus exposure and HLA in healthy donors. Whole-study findings and limits: A later analysis showed that HLA-associated TCR beta chains had undergone more clonal expansion than equally common others. A list of 164 TCR beta chains associated with cytomegalovirus was given. Reports credit the classifier with highly specific, highly sensitive diagnosis of cytomegalovirus status. Among donors in an Asian-associated ancestry cluster, a later analysis reportedly found fewer N-insertions than the roughly 700-donor mean.

CDR1 is MGHRA and CDR2 is YSYEKL in the germline V gene. CDR3 length: 18 residues. Trimming cost V 4 bases and J 0 bases; bases outside gene matches: 9. This PCR relied on a set of 60 Vbeta primers and 13 Jbeta primers. Libraries were prepared by immunoSEQ multiplex PCR; TCRdb keeps only in-frame clonotypes and omits some of them. The table lists approximately 60,000 clones, roughly 80% of them singletons. Points on this clone: Its antigen is still unknown.

The sequenced material came from PBMCs. This rearrangement joins TRBV4-1 to TRBJ2-4, with 10 bases matching TRBD2. This sequence was found in a man under 40 in good health and CMV-seronegative. This chain's CDR3 is CASSPGVAGGLAKNIQYF. In DNA form, the CDR3 reads TGCGCCAGCAGCCCCGGGGTAGCGGGGGGCCTAGCCAAAAACATTCAGTACTTC.